The clone carrying this T cell receptor (beta chain) has a count of ten or more. Its antigen is undetermined. The CDR3 regions of TCR beta were amplified from RNA transcripts. TCR CDR3 underwent first-round RT-PCR with the HTBI primer set. From the multiplex PCR reads, TCRdb called clonotypes with MiXCR, one entry per CDR3 protein. The repertoire consists of hundreds of thousands of distinct CDR3 sequences, with 14% occurring once and the leading ten covering roughly 10%. This specimen belongs to a study of T cells in Graves' hyperthyroidism and ophthalmopathy. Points from the study as a whole: Model-based prediction identified ophthalmopathy a median roughly six months prior to its onset.

The length of the CDR3 is 13 residues. Trimming left V 1 base short and J 4 bases short, with 5 bases between. The germline gives CDR1 SGHDT, CDR2 YYEEEE. The sample taken for sequencing was blood. This TCR came from a woman between 18 and 29 years old with Graves' hyperthyroidism. V is TRBV5-6 and J is TRBJ1-4; unclear D gene. CDR3 amino acids: CASSLTRNEKLFF. The CDR3 nucleotides read TGTGCCAGCAGCTTGACCCGTAATGAAAAACTGTTTTTT.